These T cell receptor beta chains were read from a single sample in a study of ipilimumab plus nivolumab after autologous stem cell transplantation. Some clones are missing from TCRdb's copy, which holds only in-frame ones; the method was immunoSEQ multiplex PCR. This table has 20,000 to 25,000 clones, about 86% appearing once. The material was PBMCs, obtained in a trial of ipilimumab plus nivolumab as post-transplant consolidation. The receptors stem from a male donor with diffuse large B-cell lymphoma. Both conserved end residues are part of each CDR3. The D gene is left open where the match is weak. Not every row has a clone size; where given, it reads once, few, many or a size class.

d_call j_call v_call clone_size cdr3_nt cdr3_aa
TRBD2 TRBJ2-2 TRBV7-3 . TGTGCCAGCAGCTCGAGCGGGGGGGACACCGGGGAGCTGTTTTTT CASSSSGGDTGELFF
. TRBJ1-2 TRBV6-5 . TGTGCCAGCAGTTACTCGGCAGGGTGGGTCTATGGCTACACCTTC CASSYSAGWVYGYTF
. TRBJ1-1 TRBV15 . TGTGCCACCAGCCGAATGGGATCCTATGAAGCTTTCTTT CATSRMGSYEAFF
. TRBJ2-2 TRBV18 . TGTGCCAGCTCGCCACGCGCCAGCGATGGCACCGGGGAGCTGTTTTTT CASSPRASDGTGELFF
. TRBJ2-1 TRBV7-9 . TGTGCCAGCATGGGGACTGGAAGGGAGCAGTTCTTC CASMGTGREQFF
. TRBJ1-2 TRBV7-9 . TGTGCCAGCAGCCATGGCCTCGGGAACTATGGCTACACCTTC CASSHGLGNYGYTF
TRBD1 TRBJ2-2 TRBV30 . TGTGCCTGGATCGGGACAGGTGGGCCCGGGGAGCTGTTTTTT CAWIGTGGPGELFF
. TRBJ1-2 TRBV5-4 . TGTGCCAGCAGGCGTGAGGACAGATACTATGGCTACACCTTC CASRREDRYYGYTF
TRBD1 TRBJ1-5 TRBV6-6 once TGTGCCAGCAGTTACGGGACAGCTAATCAGCCCCAGCATTTT CASSYGTANQPQHF
TRBD2 TRBJ2-1 TRBV15 . TGTGCCACCAGCAAACTAGCGGGGTACAATGAGCAGTTCTTC CATSKLAGYNEQFF
. TRBJ2-5 TRBV6-5 . TGTGCCAGCAGTTACTCGGCAGTCGAGACCCAGTACTTC CASSYSAVETQYF
TRBD2 TRBJ2-1 TRBV27 . TGTGCCAGCAGTTTGCCTAGCGGGGGGGCCGGTGAGCAGTTCTTC CASSLPSGGAGEQFF
. TRBJ1-2 TRBV19 few TGTGCCAGTATTGGGGCGCGGGGCTACACCTTC CASIGARGYTF
. TRBJ1-2 TRBV19 . TGTGCCAGTAGCCCCAACCCCAGGGGCGGGTATGGCTACACCTTC CASSPNPRGGYGYTF
. TRBJ1-2 TRBV10-1 . TGCGCCAGCAGTGAGGCCGGGGGGTATGGCTACACCTTC CASSEAGGYGYTF
. TRBJ2-6 TRBV6-6 . TGTGCCAGCAGTGATCAGACCTCTGGGGCCAACGTCCTGACTTTC CASSDQTSGANVLTF
. TRBJ1-2 TRBV6-1 . TGTGCCAGCAGTGACGGTTTTAAGGGGGGTATCTATGGCTACACCTTC CASSDGFKGGIYGYTF
. TRBJ2-7 TRBV4-3 . TGCGCCAGCAGCCAAGATCCCTTTCAATACGAGCAGTACTTC CASSQDPFQYEQYF
. TRBJ2-3 TRBV5-1 . TGCGCCAGCAGCCTAGGGTCAGGGGGCACAGATACGCAGTATTTT CASSLGSGGTDTQYF
. TRBJ1-5 TRBV7-8 . TGTGCCAGCAGCTTAGTTGGGGGGAGATTCGTTCAGCCCCAGCATTTT CASSLVGGRFVQPQHF
. TRBJ2-3 TRBV10-2 once TGCGCCAGCAGTGAGTCACCACCTGGCTCCGATACGCAGTATTTT CASSESPPGSDTQYF
. TRBJ1-1 TRBV5-4 . TGTGCCAGCAGCTTGGATGTAGGGGTGAACACTGAAGCTTTCTTT CASSLDVGVNTEAFF